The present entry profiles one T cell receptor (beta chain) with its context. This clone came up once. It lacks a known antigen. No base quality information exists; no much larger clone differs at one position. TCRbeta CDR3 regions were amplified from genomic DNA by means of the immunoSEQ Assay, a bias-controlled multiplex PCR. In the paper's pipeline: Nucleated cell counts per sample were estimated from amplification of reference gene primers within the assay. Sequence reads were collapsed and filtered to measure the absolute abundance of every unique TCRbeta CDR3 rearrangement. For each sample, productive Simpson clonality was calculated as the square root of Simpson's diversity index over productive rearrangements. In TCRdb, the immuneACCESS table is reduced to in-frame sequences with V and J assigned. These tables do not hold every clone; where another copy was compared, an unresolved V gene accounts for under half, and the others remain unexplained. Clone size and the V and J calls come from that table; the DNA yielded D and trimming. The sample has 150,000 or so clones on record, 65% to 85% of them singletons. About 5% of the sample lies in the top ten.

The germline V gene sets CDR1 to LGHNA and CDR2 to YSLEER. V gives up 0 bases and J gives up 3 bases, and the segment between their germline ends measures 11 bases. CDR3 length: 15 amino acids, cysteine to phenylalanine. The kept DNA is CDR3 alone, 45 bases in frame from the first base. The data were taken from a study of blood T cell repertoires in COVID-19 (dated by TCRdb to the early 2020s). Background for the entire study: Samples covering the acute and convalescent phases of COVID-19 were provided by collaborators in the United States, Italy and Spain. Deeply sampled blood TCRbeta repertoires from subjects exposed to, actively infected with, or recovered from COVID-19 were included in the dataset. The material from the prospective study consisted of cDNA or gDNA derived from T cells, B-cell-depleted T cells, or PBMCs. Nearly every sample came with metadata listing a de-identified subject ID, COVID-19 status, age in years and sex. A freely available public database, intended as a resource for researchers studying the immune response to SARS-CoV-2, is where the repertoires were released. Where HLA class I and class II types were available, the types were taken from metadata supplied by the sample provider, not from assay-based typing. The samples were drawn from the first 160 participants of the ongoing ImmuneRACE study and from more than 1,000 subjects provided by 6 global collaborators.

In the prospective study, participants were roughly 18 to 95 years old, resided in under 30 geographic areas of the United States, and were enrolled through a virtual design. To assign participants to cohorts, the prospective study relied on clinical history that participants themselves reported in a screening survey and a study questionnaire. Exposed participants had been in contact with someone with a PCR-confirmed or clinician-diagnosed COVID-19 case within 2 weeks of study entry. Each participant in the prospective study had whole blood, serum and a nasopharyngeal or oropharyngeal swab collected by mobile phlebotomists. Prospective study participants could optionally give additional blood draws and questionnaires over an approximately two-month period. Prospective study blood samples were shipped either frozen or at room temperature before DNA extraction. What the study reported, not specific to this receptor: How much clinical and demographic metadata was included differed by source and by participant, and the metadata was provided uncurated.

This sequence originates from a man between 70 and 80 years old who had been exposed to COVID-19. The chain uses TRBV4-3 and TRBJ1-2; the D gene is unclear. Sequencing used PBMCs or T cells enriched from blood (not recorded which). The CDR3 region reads CASSQDTRLDYGYTF. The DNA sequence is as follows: TGCGCCAGCAGCCAAGATACCAGACTTGACTATGGCTACACCTTC.